One and the same sample provided the 6 T cell receptor beta chains below, sequenced in a study of neurological immune-mediated disorders. TCRdb re-called the 5' RACE reads with MiXCR, one entry per CDR3 protein. The sample holds about 33,000 distinct CDR3 sequences, about 1.4% seen once. Sequenced material: PBMCs. The receptors were sampled from a woman in her 30s with multiple sclerosis.

This clonotype was counted ten times or more. The chain uses TRBV12-3 or TRBV12-4 and TRBJ2-4; TRBD1 might be the D (7 bases). The CDR3 extends over 14 amino acids. Trimming pared 2 bases from V and 5 bases from J, leaving 10 bases between. This chain's CDR3 is CASSLSGGQNIQYF. CDR3 nucleotide sequence: TGTGCCAGCAGTTTATCAGGGGGGCAAAACATTCAGTACTTC.

This clonotype was seen many times. This chain connects TRBV29-1 to TRBJ1-1; a possible D gene is TRBD1 (6 bases). The ends were cut back, 7 bases at V and 6 bases at J, with 18 bases in the middle. There are 13 residues in the CDR3. The germline CDR1 and CDR2 sequences are SQVTM and ANQGSEA. The CDR3 loop is CSATRGADAEAFF. The DNA for the CDR3 is TGCAGCGCAACCCGGGGGGCAGATGCTGAAGCTTTCTTT. Based on the CDR3 plus reference TRBV29-1 and TRBJ1-1, the full variable domain is SAVISQKPSRDICQRGTSLTIQCQVDSQVTMMFWYRQQPGQSLTLIATANQGSEATYESGFVIDKFPISRPNLTFSTLTVSNMSPEDSSIYLCSATRGADAEAFFGQGTRLTVV.

Ten or more counts support this clonotype. In DNA, the CDR3 is TGCGCCAGCAGCCAAGCCTCAGGGAGCTCCTACAATGAGCAGTTCTTC. Residues: CASSQASGSSYNEQFF. The V and J genes are TRBV4-3 and TRBJ2-1; either TRBD1 or TRBD2 may supply D (5 bases each). This CDR3 is 16 amino acids long. Germline V CDR1 and CDR2: LGHNA, YSLEER. The V end was cut by 1 base, the J end by 0 bases, with 10 bases between.

This clonotype appeared a few times. The rearrangement uses TRBV5-1 and TRBJ2-6; D is unclear. The germline CDR1 and CDR2 sequences are SGHRS and YFSETQ. The CDR3 is 15 amino acids. Trimming removed 0 bases at V and 0 bases at J, with 4 bases between. DNA for the CDR3: TGCGCCAGCAGCTTGGTTGGCTCTGGGGCCAACGTCCTGACTTTC. This codes for CASSLVGSGANVLTF.

The chain combines TRBV10-3 with TRBJ2-5; the D is unclear. The germline V gene has CDR1 ENHRY and CDR2 SYGVKD. The CDR3 totals 15 residues. Trimming stripped 0 bases from V and 1 base from J, with 9 bases between. The CDR3 spells CAISESFTPQETQYF. CDR3 DNA: TGTGCCATCAGTGAGTCTTTCACCCCCCAAGAGACCCAGTACTTC.

This clonotype was recorded at least ten times. This sequence joins TRBV7-2 and TRBJ2-1, with 8 bases fitting TRBD2. Per the germline V gene, CDR1 is SGHTA and CDR2 is FQGNSA. Germline trimming cut 11 bases from V and 8 bases from J; bases unmatched to any gene: 11. The CDR3 totals 13 residues. CDR3 in amino acids: CAQGRGGRDEQFF. For the CDR3, the DNA is TGTGCCCAGGGCCGGGGGGGGCGGGATGAGCAGTTCTTC.